This entry is about one TCR beta chain. Its antigen is unidentified. Germline V gene data show CDR1 as SQVTM and CDR2 as ANQGSEA. Trimming cost V 4 bases and J 0 bases, with 10 bases left between them. The CDR3 sequence is 14 residues long. The data were obtained in a study of T-cell reconstitution after alpha-beta-depleted transplantation in children. Construction of the TCRbeta library involved unique molecular identifiers. TCRdb re-called the PCR reads with MiXCR, one entry per CDR3 protein. Among approximately 400,000 distinct CDR3 sequences, 15% to 20% were seen once, and the ten largest hold just under 30%. General observations from the study: Several hundred expanded graft clones reportedly were the source of alpha-beta T cells about two months after transplant. It was newly produced T cells that mostly accounted for T-cell counts and diversity one year after transplant.

The specimen was PBMCs, mostly from graft donor cells, collected 360 days after TCRalphabeta/CD19-depleted stem cell transplant. The sequence was obtained from a boy in the first two years of life who had a stem cell transplant for Wiskott-Aldrich syndrome, so the T cells may come from the graft donor. The chain combines TRBV29-1 with TRBJ2-1; tentatively, D is TRBD2 (5 bases). In nucleotides, the CDR3 is TGCAGCGTTGGCACTAGGAGCTCCTACAATGAGCAGTTCTTC. This gives the protein CSVGTRSSYNEQFF.